Listed here is a single T cell receptor (beta chain). Germline CDR1 SGDLS, CDR2 YYNGEE. V dropped 0 bases and J dropped 13 bases, with 14 bases sitting between them. The length of the CDR3 is 13 residues. The record originates from a study of blood T cells in healthy people across ages. Each sample gave at least 6 million isolated PBMCs. A second 7 to 11 cycle PCR used barcoded and J-beta primers. Each CDR3 protein is one row after TCRdb ran MiXCR on the 5' RACE reads. The sample contains some 670,000 distinct CDR3 sequences, over 40% of which appear only once. This chain links TRBV9 with TRBJ2-4; D tentatively fits TRBD1 or TRBD2 (5 bases each). The source of this sequence is an elderly woman in good health. Sequencing was performed on blood. The CDR3 DNA is TGTGCCAGCAGCGTAGGATCTCTCAGGGAGCAGTACTTC. It is translated as CASSVGSLREQYF.